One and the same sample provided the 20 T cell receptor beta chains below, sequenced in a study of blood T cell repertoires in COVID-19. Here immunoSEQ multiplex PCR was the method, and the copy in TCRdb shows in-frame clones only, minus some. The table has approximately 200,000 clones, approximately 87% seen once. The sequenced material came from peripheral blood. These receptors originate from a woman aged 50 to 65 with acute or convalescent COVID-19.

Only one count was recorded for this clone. The CDR3 sequence is CASSLAEEGPGGNTIYF. CDR3 coding DNA: TGTGCCAGCAGCTTAGCGGAGGAGGGGCCGGGGGGAAACACCATATATTTT. V is TRBV7-9 and J is TRBJ1-3; D perhaps matches TRBD1 (5 bases). Germline V lookup: CDR1 SEHNR, CDR2 FQNEAQ (reference sequence). Trimming removed 0 bases from V and 4 bases from J, with 16 bases in between. This CDR3 spans 17 amino acids.

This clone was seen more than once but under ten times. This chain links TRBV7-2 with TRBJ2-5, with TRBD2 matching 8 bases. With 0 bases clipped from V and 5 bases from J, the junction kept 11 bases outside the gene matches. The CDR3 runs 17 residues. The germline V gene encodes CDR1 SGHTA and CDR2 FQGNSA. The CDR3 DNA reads TGTGCCAGCAGCTTAGCGAGGACGGGGGGGCTTTATGAGACCCAGTACTTC. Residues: CASSLARTGGLYETQYF.

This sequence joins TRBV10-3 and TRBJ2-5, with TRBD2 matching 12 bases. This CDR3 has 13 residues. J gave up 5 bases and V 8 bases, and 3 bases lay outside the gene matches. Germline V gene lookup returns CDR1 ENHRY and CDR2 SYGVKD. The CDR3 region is CAIAGLAGETQYF. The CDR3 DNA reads TGTGCCATCGCGGGACTAGCGGGTGAGACCCAGTACTTC.

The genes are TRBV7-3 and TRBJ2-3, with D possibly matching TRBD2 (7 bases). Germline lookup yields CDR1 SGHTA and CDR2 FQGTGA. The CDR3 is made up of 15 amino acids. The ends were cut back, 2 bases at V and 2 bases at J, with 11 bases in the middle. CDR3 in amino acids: CASSLGGADTDTQYF. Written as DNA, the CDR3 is TGTGCCAGCAGCTTAGGGGGGGCGGACACAGATACGCAGTATTTT.

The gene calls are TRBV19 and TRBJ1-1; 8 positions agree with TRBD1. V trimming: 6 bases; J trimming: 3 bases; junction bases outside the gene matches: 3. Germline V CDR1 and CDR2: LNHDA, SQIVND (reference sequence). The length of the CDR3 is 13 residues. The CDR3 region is CASSLGQDTEAFF. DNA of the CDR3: TGTGCCAGTAGCCTGGGACAGGACACTGAAGCTTTCTTT.

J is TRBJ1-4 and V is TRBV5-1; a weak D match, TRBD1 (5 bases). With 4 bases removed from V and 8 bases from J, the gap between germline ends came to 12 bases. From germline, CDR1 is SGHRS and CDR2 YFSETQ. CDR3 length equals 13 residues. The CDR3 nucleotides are TGCGCCAGCAGCGGGGGACTGAACGAAAAACTGTTTTTT. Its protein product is CASSGGLNEKLFF.

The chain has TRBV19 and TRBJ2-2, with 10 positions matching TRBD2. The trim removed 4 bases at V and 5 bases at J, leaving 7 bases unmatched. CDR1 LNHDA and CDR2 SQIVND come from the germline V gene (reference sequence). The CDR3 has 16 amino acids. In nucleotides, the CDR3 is TGTGCCAGTAGTACTTTAGCGGGAGGACGGACCGGGGAGCTGTTTTTT. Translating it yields CASSTLAGGRTGELFF. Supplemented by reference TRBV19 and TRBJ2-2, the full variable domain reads DGGITQSPKYLFRKEGQNVTLSCEQNLNHDAMYWYRQDPGQGLRLIYYSQIVNDFQKGDIAEGYSVSREKKESFPLTVTSAQKNPTAFYLCASSTLAGGRTGELFFGEGSRLTVL.

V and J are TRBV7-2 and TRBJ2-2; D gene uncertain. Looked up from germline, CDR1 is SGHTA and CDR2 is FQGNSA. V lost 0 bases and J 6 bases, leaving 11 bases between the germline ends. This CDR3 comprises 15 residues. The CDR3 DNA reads TGTGCCAGCAGCTTAGCGGCAGAATTTGCCGGGGAGCTGTTTTTT. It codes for CASSLAAEFAGELFF.

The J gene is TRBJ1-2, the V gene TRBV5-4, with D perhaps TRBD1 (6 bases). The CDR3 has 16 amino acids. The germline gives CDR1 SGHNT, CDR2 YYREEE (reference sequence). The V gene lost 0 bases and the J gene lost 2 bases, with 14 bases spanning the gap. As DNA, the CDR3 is TGTGCCAGCAGCTTGGGGTCCGCGGGGGGCAACTATGGCTACACCTTC. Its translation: CASSLGSAGGNYGYTF.

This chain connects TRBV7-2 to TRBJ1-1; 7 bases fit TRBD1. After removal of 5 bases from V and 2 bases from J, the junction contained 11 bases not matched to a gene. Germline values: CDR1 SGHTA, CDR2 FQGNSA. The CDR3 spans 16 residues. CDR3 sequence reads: CASSLNQGTVNTEAFF. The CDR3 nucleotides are TGTGCCAGCAGCCTGAATCAAGGGACAGTCAACACTGAAGCTTTCTTT.

The CDR3 region has the DNA TGTGCCAGCAGCCTTGGAGCTAGCGGGAGCTACGAGCAGTACTTC. It is translated as CASSLGASGSYEQYF. The rearrangement links TRBV7-7 to TRBJ2-7, with TRBD2 matching over 10 bases. Unmatched junction bases numbered 7, after V lost 5 bases and J lost 3 bases. This CDR3 is 15 amino acids long. Germline assignment: CDR1 SSHAT and CDR2 FNYEAQ (reference sequence).

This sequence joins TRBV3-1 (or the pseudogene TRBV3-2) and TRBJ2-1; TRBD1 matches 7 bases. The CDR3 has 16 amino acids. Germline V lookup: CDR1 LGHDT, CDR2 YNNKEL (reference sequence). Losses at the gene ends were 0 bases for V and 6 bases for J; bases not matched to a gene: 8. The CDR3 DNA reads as TGTGCCAGCAGCCAAGAACACGAGACAGGGAGCAATGAGCAGTTCTTC. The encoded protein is CASSQEHETGSNEQFF.

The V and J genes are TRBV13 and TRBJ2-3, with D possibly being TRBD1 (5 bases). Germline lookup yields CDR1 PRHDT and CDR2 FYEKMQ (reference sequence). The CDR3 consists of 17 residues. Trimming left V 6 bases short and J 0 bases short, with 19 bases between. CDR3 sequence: CASRPVTAHPSTDTQYF. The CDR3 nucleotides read TGTGCCAGCAGGCCTGTGACAGCCCACCCCAGCACAGATACGCAGTATTTT. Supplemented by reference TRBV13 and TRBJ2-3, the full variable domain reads AAGVIQSPRHLIKEKRETATLKCYPIPRHDTVYWYQQGPGQDPQFLISFYEKMQSDKGSIPDRFSAQQFSDYHSELNMSSLELGDSALYFCASRPVTAHPSTDTQYFGPGTRLTVL.

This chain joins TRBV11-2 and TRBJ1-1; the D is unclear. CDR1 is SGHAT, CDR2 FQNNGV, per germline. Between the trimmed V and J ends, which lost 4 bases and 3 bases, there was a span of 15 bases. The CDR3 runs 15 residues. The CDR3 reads CASSSGSGGHTEAFF. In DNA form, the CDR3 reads TGTGCCAGCAGCTCGGGGTCGGGAGGGCACACTGAAGCTTTCTTT.

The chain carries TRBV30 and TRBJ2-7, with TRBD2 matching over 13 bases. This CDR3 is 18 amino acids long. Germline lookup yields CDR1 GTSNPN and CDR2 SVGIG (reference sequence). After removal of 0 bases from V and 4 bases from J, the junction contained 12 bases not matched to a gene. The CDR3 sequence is CAWSVLELAGGPNYEQYF. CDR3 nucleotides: TGTGCCTGGAGTGTACTCGAACTAGCGGGAGGGCCGAATTACGAGCAGTACTTC.

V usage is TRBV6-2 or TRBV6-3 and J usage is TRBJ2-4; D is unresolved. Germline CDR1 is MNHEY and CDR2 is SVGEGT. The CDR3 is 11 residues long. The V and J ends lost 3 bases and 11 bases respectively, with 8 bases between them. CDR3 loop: CASSYSSVQYF. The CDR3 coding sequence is TGTGCCAGCAGTTATTCCTCTGTTCAGTACTTC.

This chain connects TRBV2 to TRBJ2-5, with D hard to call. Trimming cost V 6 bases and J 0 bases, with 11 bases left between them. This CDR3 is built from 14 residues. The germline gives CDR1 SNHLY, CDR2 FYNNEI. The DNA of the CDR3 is TGTGCCAGCAGGGCTCTAGAGTACCAAGAGACCCAGTACTTC. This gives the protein CASRALEYQETQYF. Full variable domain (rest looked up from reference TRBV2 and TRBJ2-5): EPEVTQTPSHQVTQMGQEVILRCVPISNHLYFYWYRQILGQKVEFLVSFYNNEISEKSEIFDDQFSVERPDGSNFTLKIRSTKLEDSAMYFCASRALEYQETQYFGPGTRLLVL.

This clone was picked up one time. CDR3 bases: TGTGCCAGCAGCTTACAACTAGGGAGCTACAATGAGCAGTTCTTC. Its protein product is CASSLQLGSYNEQFF. The genes are TRBV7-2 and TRBJ2-1, with a weak D call TRBD2 (5 bases). Germline V gene sequence: CDR1 SGHTA, CDR2 FQGNSA. V was clipped by 2 bases and J by 3 bases, with 11 bases between them. The CDR3 is made up of 15 amino acids.

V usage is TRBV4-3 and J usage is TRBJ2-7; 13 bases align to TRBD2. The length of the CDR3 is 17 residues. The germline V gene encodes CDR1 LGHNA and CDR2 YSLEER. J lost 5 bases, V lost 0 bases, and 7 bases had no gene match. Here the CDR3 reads CASSQEWGTSGINEQYF. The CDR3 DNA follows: TGCGCCAGCAGCCAAGAGTGGGGGACTAGCGGGATTAACGAGCAGTACTTC.

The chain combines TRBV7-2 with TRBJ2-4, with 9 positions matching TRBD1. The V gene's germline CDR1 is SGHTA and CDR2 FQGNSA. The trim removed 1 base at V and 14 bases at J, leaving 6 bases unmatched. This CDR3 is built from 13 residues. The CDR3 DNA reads TGTGCCAGCAGCTTAGTAGGCCGGGACAGGGAGTACTTC. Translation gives CASSLVGRDREYF.